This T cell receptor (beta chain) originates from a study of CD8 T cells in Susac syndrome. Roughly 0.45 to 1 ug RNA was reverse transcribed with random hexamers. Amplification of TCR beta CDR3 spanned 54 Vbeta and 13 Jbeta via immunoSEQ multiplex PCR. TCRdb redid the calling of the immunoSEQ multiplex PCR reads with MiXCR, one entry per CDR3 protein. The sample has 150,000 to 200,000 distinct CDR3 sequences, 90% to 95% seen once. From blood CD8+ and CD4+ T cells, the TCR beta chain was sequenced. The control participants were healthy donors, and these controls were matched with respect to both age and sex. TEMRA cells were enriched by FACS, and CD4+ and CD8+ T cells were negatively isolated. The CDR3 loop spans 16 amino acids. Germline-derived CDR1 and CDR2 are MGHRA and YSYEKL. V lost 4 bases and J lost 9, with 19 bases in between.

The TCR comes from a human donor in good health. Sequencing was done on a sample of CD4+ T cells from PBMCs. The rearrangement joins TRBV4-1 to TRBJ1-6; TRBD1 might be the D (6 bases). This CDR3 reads CASSLLGQGRGSPLHF. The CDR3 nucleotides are TGCGCCAGCAGCCTCCTAGGGCAGGGGAGGGGTTCACCCCTCCACTTT.